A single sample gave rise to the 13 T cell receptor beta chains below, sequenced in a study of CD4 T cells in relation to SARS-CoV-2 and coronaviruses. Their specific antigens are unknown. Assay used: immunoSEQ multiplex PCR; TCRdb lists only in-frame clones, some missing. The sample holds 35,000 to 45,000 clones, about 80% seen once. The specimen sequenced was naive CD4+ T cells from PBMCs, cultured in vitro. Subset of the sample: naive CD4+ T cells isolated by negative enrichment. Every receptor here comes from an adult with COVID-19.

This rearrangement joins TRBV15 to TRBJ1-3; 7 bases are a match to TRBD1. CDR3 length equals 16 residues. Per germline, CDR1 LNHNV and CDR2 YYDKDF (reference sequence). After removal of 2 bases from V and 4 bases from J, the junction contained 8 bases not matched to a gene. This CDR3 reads CATSRSRQGLGNTIYF. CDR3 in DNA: TGTGCCACCAGCAGAAGCCGACAGGGCTTGGGAAACACCATATATTTT.

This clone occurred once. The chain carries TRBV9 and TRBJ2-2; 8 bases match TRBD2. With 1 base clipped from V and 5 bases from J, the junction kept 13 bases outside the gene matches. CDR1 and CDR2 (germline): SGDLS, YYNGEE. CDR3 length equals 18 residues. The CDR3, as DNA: TGTGCCAGCAGCGTACTCCTTACTAGCGGAATTGCTACCGGGGAGCTGTTTTTT. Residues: CASSVLLTSGIATGELFF.

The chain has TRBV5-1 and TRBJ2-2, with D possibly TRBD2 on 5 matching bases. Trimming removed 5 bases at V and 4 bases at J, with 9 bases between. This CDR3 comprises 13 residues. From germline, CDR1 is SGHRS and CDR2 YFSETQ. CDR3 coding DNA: TGCGCCAGCAGGGGAGACCTCACCGGGGAGCTGTTTTTT. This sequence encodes CASRGDLTGELFF.

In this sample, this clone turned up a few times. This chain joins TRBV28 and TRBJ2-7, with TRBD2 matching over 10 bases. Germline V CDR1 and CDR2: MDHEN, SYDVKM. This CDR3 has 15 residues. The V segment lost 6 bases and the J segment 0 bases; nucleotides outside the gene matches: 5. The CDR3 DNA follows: TGTGCCAGCAGACCTTGGACTAGCGGCTCCTACGAGCAGTACTTC. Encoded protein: CASRPWTSGSYEQYF.

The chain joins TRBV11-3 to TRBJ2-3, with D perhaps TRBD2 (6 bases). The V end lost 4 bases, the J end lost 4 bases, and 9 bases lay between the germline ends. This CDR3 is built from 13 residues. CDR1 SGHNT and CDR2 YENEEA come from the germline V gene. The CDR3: CASSSRGSDTQYF. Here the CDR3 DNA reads TGTGCCAGCAGCTCCCGGGGGTCAGATACGCAGTATTTT.

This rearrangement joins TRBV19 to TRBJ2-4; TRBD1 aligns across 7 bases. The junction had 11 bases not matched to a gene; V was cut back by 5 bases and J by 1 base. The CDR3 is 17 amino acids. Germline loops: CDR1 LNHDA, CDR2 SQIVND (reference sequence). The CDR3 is CASSPRTGVVAKNIQYF. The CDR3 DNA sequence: TGTGCCAGTAGTCCCAGGACAGGCGTCGTCGCCAAAAACATTCAGTACTTC.

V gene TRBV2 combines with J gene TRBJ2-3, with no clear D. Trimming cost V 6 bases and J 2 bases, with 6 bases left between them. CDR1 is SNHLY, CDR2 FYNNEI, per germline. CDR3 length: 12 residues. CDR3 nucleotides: TGTGCCAGCAGGCAGCCCACAGATACGCAGTATTTT. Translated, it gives CASRQPTDTQYF.

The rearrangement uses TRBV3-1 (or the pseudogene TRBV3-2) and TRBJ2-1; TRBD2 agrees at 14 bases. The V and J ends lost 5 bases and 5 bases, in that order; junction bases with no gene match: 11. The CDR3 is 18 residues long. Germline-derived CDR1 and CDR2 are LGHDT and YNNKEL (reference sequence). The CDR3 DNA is TGTGCCAGCAGCACGGGACTAGCGGGAGAGACCGGGGACAATGAGCAGTTCTTC. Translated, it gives CASSTGLAGETGDNEQFF.

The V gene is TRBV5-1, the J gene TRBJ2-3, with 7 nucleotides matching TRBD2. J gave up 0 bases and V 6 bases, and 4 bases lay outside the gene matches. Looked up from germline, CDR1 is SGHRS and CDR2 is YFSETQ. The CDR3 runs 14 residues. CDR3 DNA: TGCGCCAGCACGGGCGGGAGTAGCACAGATACGCAGTATTTT. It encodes CASTGGSSTDTQYF.

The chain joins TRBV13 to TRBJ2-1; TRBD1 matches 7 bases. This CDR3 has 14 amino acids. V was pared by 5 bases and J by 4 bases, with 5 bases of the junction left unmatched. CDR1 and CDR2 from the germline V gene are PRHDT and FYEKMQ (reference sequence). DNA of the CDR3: TGTGCCAGCAGCCAGCGACAGGGATACAATGAGCAGTTCTTC. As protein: CASSQRQGYNEQFF.

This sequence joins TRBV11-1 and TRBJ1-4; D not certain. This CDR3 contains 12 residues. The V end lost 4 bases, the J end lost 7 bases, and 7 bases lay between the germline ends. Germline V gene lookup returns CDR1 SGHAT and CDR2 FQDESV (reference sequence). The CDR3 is CASSWPGEKLFF. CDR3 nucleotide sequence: TGTGCCAGCAGCTGGCCTGGTGAAAAACTGTTTTTT.

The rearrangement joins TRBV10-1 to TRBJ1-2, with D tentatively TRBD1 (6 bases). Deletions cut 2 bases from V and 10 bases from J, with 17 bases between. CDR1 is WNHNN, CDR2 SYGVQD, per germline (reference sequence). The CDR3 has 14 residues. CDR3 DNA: TGCGCCAGCAGTGAGATACTTATTTGGGGGCCCTACACCTTC. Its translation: CASSEILIWGPYTF.

The CDR3 bases are TGTGCCAGCTCCCTAACTGGCGGGAGCAATGAGCAGTTCTTC. Its translation: CASSLTGGSNEQFF. The chain joins TRBV18 to TRBJ2-1; 7 positions match TRBD2. V lost 6 bases to trimming and J lost 6 bases; unmatched junction nucleotides: 8. CDR3 length: 14 residues. The V gene's germline CDR1 is KGHSH and CDR2 LQKENI.